Below, one T cell receptor (beta chain) is given with its context. This entry belongs to a study of blood T cell repertoires in COVID-19. Whole-study context: Sites across the United States, Italy and Spain contributed samples from acute and convalescent COVID-19.

Authors' analysis steps: Estimation of nucleated cell counts was performed using reference gene primer amplification. Here immunoSEQ multiplex PCR was the method, and the copy in TCRdb shows in-frame clones only, minus some. The V and J calls and the clone size are those of that table, but D and trimming were determined from the DNA. Of around 100,000 clones detected, 69% appear once; the ten largest clones hold roughly 6.2%. The CDR3 contains 13 residues. V dropped 7 bases and J dropped 1 base, with 10 bases sitting between them. Germline CDR1 SNHLY, CDR2 FYNNEI. The V and J genes are TRBV2 and TRBJ1-1; D gene uncertain. The clonotype originates from a man at least 80 years old with acute or convalescent COVID-19. Sequencing used peripheral blood. The CDR3 region is CASIGRSNTEAFF. The CDR3 DNA follows: TGTGCCAGCATAGGGAGGTCGAACACTGAAGCTTTCTTT. The whole variable domain, filled in from reference TRBV2 and TRBJ1-1, reads EPEVTQTPSHQVTQMGQEVILRCVPISNHLYFYWYRQILGQKVEFLVSFYNNEISEKSEIFDDQFSVERPDGSNFTLKIRSTKLEDSAMYFCASIGRSNTEAFFGQGTRLTVV.